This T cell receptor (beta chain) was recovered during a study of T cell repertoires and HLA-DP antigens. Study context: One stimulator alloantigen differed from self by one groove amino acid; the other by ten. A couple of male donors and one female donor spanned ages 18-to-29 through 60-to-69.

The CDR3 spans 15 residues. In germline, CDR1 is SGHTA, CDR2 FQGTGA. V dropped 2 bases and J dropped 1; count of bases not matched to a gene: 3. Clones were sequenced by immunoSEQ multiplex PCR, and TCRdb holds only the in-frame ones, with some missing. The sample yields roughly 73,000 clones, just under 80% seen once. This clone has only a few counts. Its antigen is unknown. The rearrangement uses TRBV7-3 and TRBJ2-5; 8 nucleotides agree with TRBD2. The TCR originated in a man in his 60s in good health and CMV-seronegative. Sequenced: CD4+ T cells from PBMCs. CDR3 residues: CASSLGLAGQETQYF. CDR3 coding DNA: TGTGCCAGCAGCTTAGGCCTAGCGGGCCAAGAGACCCAGTACTTC.